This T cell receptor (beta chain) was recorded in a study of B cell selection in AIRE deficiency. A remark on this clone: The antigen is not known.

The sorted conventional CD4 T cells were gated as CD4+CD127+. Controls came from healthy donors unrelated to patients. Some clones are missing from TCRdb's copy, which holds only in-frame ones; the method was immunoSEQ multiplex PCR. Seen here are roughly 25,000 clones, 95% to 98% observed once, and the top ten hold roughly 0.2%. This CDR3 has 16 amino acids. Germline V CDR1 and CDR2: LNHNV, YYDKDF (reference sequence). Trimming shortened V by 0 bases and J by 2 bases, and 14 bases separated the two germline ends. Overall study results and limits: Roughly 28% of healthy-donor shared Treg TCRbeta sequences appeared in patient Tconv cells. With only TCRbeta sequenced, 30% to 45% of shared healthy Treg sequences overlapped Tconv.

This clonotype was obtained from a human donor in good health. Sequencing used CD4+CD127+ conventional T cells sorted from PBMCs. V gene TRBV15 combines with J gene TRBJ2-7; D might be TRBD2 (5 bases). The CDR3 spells CATSRDFGLPPYEQYF. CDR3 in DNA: TGTGCCACCAGCAGAGATTTTGGACTTCCGCCCTACGAGCAGTACTTC.